The text below deals with one TCR beta chain. Its specificity is unknown. The data originate from a study of T cell responses to AZD1222 COVID-19 vaccine. The protocol was immunoSEQ multiplex PCR, while the TCRdb copy is restricted to in-frame clones and leaves out a portion. The sample consists of roughly 170,000 clones, approximately 90% of them appearing once. V dropped 11 bases and J dropped 4 bases, with 17 bases sitting between them. CDR1 is LNHDA, CDR2 SQIVND, per germline (reference sequence). This CDR3 has 13 residues. Overall study findings and caveats: Donors, mostly white British, included more females; clonal diversity was possibly underestimated. Repertoires were collected only later (after the peak T cell response had occurred).

Source: peripheral blood, taken on day 0 of AZD1222 vaccination. The chain has TRBV19 and TRBJ1-2; a possible D gene is TRBD1 (6 bases). This TCR derives from an adult in good health. CDR3 DNA sequence: TGTGCCTGTACTACAGGGCCTCTCTATGGCTACACCTTC. This codes for CACTTGPLYGYTF.